This T cell receptor beta chain was identified in a study of blood T cell repertoires in COVID-19. Study context: Acute-phase and convalescent COVID-19 samples originated in the United States, Italy and Spain. PBMCs, B-cell-depleted T cells, or T cells were the source of the cDNA or gDNA that made up the material.

In the original processing: By means of reference gene primer amplification, nucleated cell counts were estimated. Measured with immunoSEQ multiplex PCR; TCRdb has only the in-frame clones, and not every one. V and J calls and clone size are given by that table; D and trimming were obtained from the DNA. The sample records hundreds of thousands of clones, more than 75% being singletons. The sequence was obtained from a human donor in a cohort sampled during active COVID-19. The sequenced sample consisted of peripheral blood.

The CDR3 DNA reads as TGTGCCAGCAGTGAAGCGCTCGATGAGGGTCTCTATGGCTACACCTTC. Translation: CASSEALDEGLYGYTF. This sequence joins TRBV6-1 and TRBJ1-2, with D hard to call. With 0 bases removed from V and 4 bases from J, the gap between germline ends came to 15 bases. Germline V gene data show CDR1 as MNHNS and CDR2 as SASEGT. This CDR3 is 16 amino acids long.